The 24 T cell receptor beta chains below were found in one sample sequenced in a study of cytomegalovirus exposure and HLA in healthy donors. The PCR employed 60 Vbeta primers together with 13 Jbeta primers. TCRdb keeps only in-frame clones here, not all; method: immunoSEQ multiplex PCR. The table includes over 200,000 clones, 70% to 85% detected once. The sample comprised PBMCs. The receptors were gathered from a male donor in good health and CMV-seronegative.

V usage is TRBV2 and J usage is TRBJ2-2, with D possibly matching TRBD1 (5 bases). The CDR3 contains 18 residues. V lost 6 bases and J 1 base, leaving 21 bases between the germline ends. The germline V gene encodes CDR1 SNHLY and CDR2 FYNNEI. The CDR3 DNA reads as TGTGCCAGCAGACCCCTCGTCAAGACAGTTGTGAACACCGGGGAGCTGTTTTTT. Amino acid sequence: CASRPLVKTVVNTGELFF.

The CDR3 here is CASSVAQGGISSGNTIYF. The CDR3 DNA reads TGTGCCAGCAGCGTAGCGCAGGGAGGTATTAGCTCTGGAAACACCATATATTTT. This chain links TRBV9 with TRBJ1-3; a weak D match, TRBD1 (5 bases). The CDR3 is made up of 18 amino acids. V lost 0 bases and J lost 0, with 16 bases in between. Germline-derived CDR1 and CDR2 are SGDLS and YYNGEE.

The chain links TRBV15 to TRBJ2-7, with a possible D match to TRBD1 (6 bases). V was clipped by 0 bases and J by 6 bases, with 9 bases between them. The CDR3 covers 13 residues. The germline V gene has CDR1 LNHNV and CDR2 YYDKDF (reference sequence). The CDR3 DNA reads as TGTGCCACCAGCAGAGATCTAGGGGGCGAGCAGTACTTC. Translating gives CATSRDLGGEQYF.

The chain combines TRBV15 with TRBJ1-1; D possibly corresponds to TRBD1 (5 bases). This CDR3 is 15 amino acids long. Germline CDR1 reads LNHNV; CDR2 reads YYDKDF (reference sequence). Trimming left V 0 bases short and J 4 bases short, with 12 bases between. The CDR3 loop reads CATSRDGEGATEAFF. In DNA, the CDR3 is TGTGCCACCAGCAGAGATGGGGAAGGGGCCACTGAAGCTTTCTTT.

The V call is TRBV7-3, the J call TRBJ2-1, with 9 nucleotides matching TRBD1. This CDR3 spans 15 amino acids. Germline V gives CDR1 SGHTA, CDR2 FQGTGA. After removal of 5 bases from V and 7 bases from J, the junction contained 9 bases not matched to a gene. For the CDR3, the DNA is TGTGCCAGCAGCGCCAAAACAGGGGGCCAGAATGAGCAGTTCTTC. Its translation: CASSAKTGGQNEQFF.

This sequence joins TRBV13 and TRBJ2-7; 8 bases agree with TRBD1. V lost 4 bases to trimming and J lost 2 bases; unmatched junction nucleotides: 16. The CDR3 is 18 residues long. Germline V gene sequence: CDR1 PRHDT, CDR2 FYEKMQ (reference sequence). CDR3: CASSSHVPGQEKPYEQYF. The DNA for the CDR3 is TGTGCCAGCAGCTCACACGTACCGGGACAGGAAAAACCCTACGAGCAGTACTTC.

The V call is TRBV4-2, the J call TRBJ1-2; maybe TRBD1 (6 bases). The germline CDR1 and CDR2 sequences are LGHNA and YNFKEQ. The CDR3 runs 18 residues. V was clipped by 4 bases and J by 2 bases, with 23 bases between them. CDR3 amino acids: CASSPSSPDTGGNYGYTF. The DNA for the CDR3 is TGTGCCAGCAGCCCAAGTAGCCCTGACACGGGGGGCAACTATGGCTACACCTTC.

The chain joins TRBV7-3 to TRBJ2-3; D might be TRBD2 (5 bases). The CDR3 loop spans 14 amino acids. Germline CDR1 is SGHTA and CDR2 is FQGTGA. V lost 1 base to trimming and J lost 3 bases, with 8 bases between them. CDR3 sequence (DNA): TGTGCCAGCAGCTTAATACCGGGGACAGATACGCAGTATTTT. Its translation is CASSLIPGTDTQYF. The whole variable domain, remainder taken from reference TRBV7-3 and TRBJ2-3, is GAGVSQTPSNKVTEKGKYVELRCDPISGHTALYWYRQSLGQGPEFLIYFQGTGAADDSGLPNDRFFAVRPEGSVSTLKIQRTERGDSAVYLCASSLIPGTDTQYFGPGTRLTVL.

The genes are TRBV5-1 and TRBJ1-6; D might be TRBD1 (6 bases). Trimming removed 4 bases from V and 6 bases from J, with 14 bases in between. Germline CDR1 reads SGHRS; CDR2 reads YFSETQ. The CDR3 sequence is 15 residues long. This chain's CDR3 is CASSGGNRANSPLHF. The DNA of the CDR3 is TGCGCCAGCAGCGGAGGCAACAGGGCTAATTCACCCCTCCACTTT.

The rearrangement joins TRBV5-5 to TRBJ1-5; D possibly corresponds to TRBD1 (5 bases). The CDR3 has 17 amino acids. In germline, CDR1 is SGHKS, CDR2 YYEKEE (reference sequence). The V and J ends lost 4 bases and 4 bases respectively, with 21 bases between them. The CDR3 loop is CASSPTGRQNLNQPQHF. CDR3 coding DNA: TGTGCCAGCAGCCCGACCGGGAGACAGAACCTAAATCAGCCCCAGCATTTT.

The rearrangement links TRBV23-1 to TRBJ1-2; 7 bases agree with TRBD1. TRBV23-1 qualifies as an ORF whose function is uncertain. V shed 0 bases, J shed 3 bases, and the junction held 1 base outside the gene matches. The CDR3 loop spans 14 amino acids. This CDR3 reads CASSQSQGDYGYTF. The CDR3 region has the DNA TGCGCCAGCAGTCAATCGCAGGGGGACTATGGCTACACCTTC.

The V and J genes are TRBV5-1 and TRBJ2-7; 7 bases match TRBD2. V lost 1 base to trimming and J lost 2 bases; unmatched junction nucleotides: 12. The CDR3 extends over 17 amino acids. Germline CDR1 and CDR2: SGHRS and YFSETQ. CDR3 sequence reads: CASSLSEGTGGAYEQYF. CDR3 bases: TGCGCCAGCAGCTTGTCTGAGGGAACGGGAGGAGCCTACGAGCAGTACTTC.

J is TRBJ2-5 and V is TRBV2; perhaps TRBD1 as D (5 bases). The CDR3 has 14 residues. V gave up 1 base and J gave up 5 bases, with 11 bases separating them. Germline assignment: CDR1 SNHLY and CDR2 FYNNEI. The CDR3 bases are TGTGCCAGCAGTGAAGGGGCAGGGTGGGAGACCCAGTACTTC. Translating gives CASSEGAGWETQYF.

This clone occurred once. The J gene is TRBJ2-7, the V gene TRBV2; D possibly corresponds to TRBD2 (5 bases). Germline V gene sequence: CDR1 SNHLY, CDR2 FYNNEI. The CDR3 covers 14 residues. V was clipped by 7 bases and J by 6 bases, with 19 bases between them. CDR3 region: CASNPGFRSAEQYF. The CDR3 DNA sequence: TGTGCCAGCAATCCGGGATTTAGGTCGGCCGAGCAGTACTTC.

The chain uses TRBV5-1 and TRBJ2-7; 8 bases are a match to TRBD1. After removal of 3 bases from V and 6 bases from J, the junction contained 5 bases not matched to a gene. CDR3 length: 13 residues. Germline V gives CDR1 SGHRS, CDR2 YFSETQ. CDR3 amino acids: CASSSYDRGEQYF. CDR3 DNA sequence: TGCGCCAGCAGCTCTTACGACAGGGGCGAGCAGTACTTC.

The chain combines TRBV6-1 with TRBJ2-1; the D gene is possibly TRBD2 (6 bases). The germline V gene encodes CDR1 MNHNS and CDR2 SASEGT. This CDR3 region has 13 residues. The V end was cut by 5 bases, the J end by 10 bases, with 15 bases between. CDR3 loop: CASSWEAGGEQFF. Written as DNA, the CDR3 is TGTGCCAGCAGTTGGGAGGCTGGGGGAGAGCAGTTCTTC.

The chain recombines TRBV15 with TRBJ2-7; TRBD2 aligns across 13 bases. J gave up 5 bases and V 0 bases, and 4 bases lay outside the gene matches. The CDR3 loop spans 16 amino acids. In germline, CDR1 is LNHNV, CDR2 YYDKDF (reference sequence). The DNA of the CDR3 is TGTGCCACCAGCAGAGAGGGACTAGCGGGAAAAGACGAGCAGTACTTC. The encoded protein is CATSREGLAGKDEQYF.

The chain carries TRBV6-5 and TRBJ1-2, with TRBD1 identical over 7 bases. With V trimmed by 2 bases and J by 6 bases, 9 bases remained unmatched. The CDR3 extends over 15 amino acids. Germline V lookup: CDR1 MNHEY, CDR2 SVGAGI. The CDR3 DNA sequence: TGTGCCAGCAGTTACGCGAAGGGGGCATCGAATGGCTACACCTTC. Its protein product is CASSYAKGASNGYTF.

The CDR3 is CASHRGGELDTQYF. The CDR3 DNA sequence: TGTGCCAGCCACAGGGGGGGGGAACTCGATACGCAGTATTTT. The rearrangement uses TRBV6-1 and TRBJ2-3; perhaps TRBD1 as D (8 bases). Germline CDR1 and CDR2: MNHNS and SASEGT. The CDR3 extends over 14 amino acids. The V and J ends lost 8 bases and 6 bases respectively, with 18 bases between them.

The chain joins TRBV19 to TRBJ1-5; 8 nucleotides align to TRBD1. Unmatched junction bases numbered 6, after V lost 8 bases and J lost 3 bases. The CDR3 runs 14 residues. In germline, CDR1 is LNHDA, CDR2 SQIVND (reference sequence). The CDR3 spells CASHRDRSNQPQHF. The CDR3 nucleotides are TGTGCCAGTCACCGGGACAGGTCCAATCAGCCCCAGCATTTT.

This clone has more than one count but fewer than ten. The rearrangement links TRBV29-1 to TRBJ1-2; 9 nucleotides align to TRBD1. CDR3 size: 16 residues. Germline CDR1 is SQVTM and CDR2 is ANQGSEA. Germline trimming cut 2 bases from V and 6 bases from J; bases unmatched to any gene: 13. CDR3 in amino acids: CSVESFGDREGNGYTF. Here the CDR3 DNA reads TGCAGCGTTGAAAGTTTTGGGGACAGGGAAGGGAATGGCTACACCTTC.

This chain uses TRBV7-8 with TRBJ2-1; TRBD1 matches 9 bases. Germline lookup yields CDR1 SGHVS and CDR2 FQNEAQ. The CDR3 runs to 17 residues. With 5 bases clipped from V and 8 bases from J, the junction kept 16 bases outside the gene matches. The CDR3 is CASSLIRGQGVKDEQFF. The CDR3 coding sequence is TGTGCCAGCAGCCTAATACGGGGACAGGGTGTGAAGGATGAGCAGTTCTTC.

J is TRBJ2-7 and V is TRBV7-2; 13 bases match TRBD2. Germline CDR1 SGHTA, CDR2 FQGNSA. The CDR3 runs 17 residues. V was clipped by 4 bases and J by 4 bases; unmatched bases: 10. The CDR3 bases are TGTGCCAGCAGCTGGGGACCGGGACTAGCGGGAATTTACGAGCAGTACTTC. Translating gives CASSWGPGLAGIYEQYF.

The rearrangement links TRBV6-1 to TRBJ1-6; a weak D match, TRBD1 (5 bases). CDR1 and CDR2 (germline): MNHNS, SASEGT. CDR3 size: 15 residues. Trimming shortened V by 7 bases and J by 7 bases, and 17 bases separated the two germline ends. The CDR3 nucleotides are TGTGCCAGCATAAGTGGGGCAGGCCACAATTCACCCCTCCACTTT. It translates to CASISGAGHNSPLHF.